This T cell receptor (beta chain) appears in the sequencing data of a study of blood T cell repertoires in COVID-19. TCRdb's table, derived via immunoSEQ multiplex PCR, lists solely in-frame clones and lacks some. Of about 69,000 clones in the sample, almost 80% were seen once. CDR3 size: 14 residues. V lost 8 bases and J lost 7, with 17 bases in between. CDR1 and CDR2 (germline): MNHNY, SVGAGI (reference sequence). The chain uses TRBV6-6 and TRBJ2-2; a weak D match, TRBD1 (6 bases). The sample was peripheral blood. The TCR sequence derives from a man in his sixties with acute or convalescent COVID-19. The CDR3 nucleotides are TGTGCCAGCCAAACCGGGACACAAAACGGGGAGCTGTTTTTT. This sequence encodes CASQTGTQNGELFF.